What follows are 24 T cell receptor beta chains derived from one specimen sequenced in a study of graft-versus-host responses after intestinal transplantation. The assay was immunoSEQ multiplex PCR, and TCRdb's table has in-frame clones only and misses some. Among roughly 70,000 clones listed, over 85% were seen once. The sequenced sample was bone marrow, obtained roughly 780 days after intestinal transplantation. Receptor source: a human patient who received an intestinal transplant, so some T cells may come from the graft donor.

CDR3 sequence: CASYSVDRSYEQYF. The CDR3 bases are TGTGCCAGCTACTCAGTGGACAGGTCCTACGAGCAGTACTTC. This chain joins TRBV6-1 and TRBJ2-7, with 7 bases identical to TRBD1. Germline trimming cut 8 bases from V and 1 base from J; bases unmatched to any gene: 8. The CDR3 extends over 14 amino acids. The germline gives CDR1 MNHNS, CDR2 SASEGT.

Regarding this clone: Relative to the germline gene, one junction end is altered; a read error may explain this. Within the sample, other DNA sequences also encode this same CDR3. The V gene is TRBV6-5, the J gene TRBJ1-1; possibly TRBD1 for D (5 bases). Per germline, CDR1 MNHEY and CDR2 SVGAGI. The CDR3 totals 12 residues. The DNA of the CDR3 is TGTGCCAGCCGGGGGGGAGGCACTGAGGCTTTCTTT. It specifies CASRGGGTEAFF.

The J gene is TRBJ2-7, the V gene TRBV6-5, with 9 bases lining up with TRBD1. The CDR3 loop spans 14 amino acids. V lost 8 bases and J lost 6; bases outside the gene matches: 11. The germline V gene encodes CDR1 MNHEY and CDR2 SVGAGI. The CDR3 DNA is TGTGCCAGCGGCACCTCACAGGGGGCAGGCGAGCAGTACTTC. Residues: CASGTSQGAGEQYF.

The gene calls are TRBV27 and TRBJ2-7; 7 bases agree with TRBD1. Germline CDR1 reads MNHEY; CDR2 reads SMNVEV (reference sequence). The CDR3 is 14 residues long. The V gene end was trimmed by 5 bases and the J gene end by 2 bases; junction bases not matched to a gene: 6. Written as DNA, the CDR3 is TGTGCCAGCAGTCTCAGGGGGTCTCCCTACGAGCAGTACTTC. Protein product: CASSLRGSPYEQYF.

CDR3 in DNA: TGTGCCAGCAGTGAAACAGGCCCCACAGATACGCAGTATTTT. Amino acid sequence: CASSETGPTDTQYF. The V gene is TRBV6-4, the J gene TRBJ2-3, with D perhaps matching TRBD1 (5 bases). V lost 3 bases, J lost 2 bases, and 9 bases lay in between. The CDR3 runs 14 residues. Per the germline V gene, CDR1 is MRHNA and CDR2 is SNTAGT.

This rearrangement joins TRBV4-1 to TRBJ2-5, with 7 bases lining up with TRBD1. The CDR3 runs 14 residues. V dropped 3 bases and J dropped 2; count of bases not matched to a gene: 3. Germline lookup yields CDR1 MGHRA and CDR2 YSYEKL. The CDR3 loop reads CASSHPRGQETQYF. As DNA, the CDR3 is TGCGCCAGCAGCCATCCCAGGGGGCAAGAGACCCAGTACTTC.

V is TRBV2 and J is TRBJ2-7, with D unresolved. The ends were cut back, 5 bases at V and 1 base at J, with 9 bases in the middle. Per the germline V gene, CDR1 is SNHLY and CDR2 is FYNNEI. CDR3 length equals 13 residues. CDR3 sequence (DNA): TGTGCCAGCAGTCAAGACATTTCCTACGAGCAGTACTTC. This sequence encodes CASSQDISYEQYF.

The J gene is TRBJ2-7, the V gene TRBV29-1; 10 nucleotides align to TRBD1. This CDR3 is built from 14 residues. Per the germline V gene, CDR1 is SQVTM and CDR2 is ANQGSEA. Trimming removed 6 bases from V and 2 bases from J; junction bases left unmatched: 7. CDR3 coding DNA: TGCAGCGTCGGGCTCGGGACAGGGGCCTACGAGCAGTACTTC. Translation gives CSVGLGTGAYEQYF.

This clone occurred once. The chain uses TRBV7-9 and TRBJ2-5, with D unresolved. The CDR3 totals 13 residues. V dropped 1 base and J dropped 6 bases, with 9 bases sitting between them. Germline loops: CDR1 SEHNR, CDR2 FQNEAQ (reference sequence). For the CDR3, the DNA is TGTGCCAGCAGCTTAGAATTGAAGCAGACCCAGTACTTC. Its translation is CASSLELKQTQYF. Combining the CDR3 with reference TRBV7-9 and TRBJ2-5 gives the whole variable domain DTGVSQNPRHKITKRGQNVTFRCDPISEHNRLYWYRQTLGQGPEFLTYFQNEAQLEKSRLLSDRFSAERPKGSFSTLEIQRTEQGDSAMYLCASSLELKQTQYFGPGTRLLVL.

This clone was found once. V gene TRBV5-1 combines with J gene TRBJ2-5; D might be TRBD2 (6 bases). The CDR3 loop spans 16 amino acids. The germline gives CDR1 SGHRS, CDR2 YFSETQ. V was cut by 0 bases and J by 5 bases, with 17 bases left in between. CDR3 sequence (DNA): TGCGCCAGCAGCTTGGCTAGGACCAATGGGAGGGAGACCCAGTACTTC. It specifies CASSLARTNGRETQYF.

This rearrangement joins TRBV12-5 to TRBJ1-2; a possible D gene is TRBD1 (6 bases). The CDR3 is 16 residues long. V lost 0 bases and J lost 0, with 11 bases in between. CDR1 and CDR2 (germline): LGHNT, FRNRAP. Here the CDR3 reads CASGLVSQGPNYGYTF. For the CDR3, the DNA is TGTGCTAGTGGTTTGGTTAGTCAGGGGCCTAACTATGGCTACACCTTC.

The rearrangement uses TRBV5-1 and TRBJ2-2; TRBD2 matches at 15 bases. Per the germline V gene, CDR1 is SGHRS and CDR2 is YFSETQ. The CDR3 loop spans 16 amino acids. V gave up 4 bases and J gave up 4 bases; unmatched junction bases: 2. The CDR3 here is CASSGTSGGITGELFF. The CDR3 DNA reads as TGCGCCAGCAGCGGGACTAGCGGGGGGATCACCGGGGAGCTGTTTTTT. Full variable domain (remainder filled in from reference TRBV5-1 and TRBJ2-2): KAGVTQTPRYLIKTRGQQVTLSCSPISGHRSVSWYQQTPGQGLQFLFEYFSETQRNKGNFPGRFSGRQFSNSRSEMNVSTLELGDSALYLCASSGTSGGITGELFFGEGSRLTVL.

The J gene is TRBJ1-2, the V gene TRBV29-1, with unresolved D. Deletions cut 0 bases from V and 5 bases from J, with 10 bases between. The V gene's germline CDR1 is SQVTM and CDR2 ANQGSEA. The CDR3 is made up of 13 amino acids. CDR3 nucleotide sequence: TGCAGCGTTGAAGAGCCAGGAGGGTATGGCTACACCTTC. Protein: CSVEEPGGYGYTF. Variable domain in full (rest from reference TRBV29-1 and TRBJ1-2): SAVISQKPSRDICQRGTSLTIQCQVDSQVTMMFWYRQQPGQSLTLIATANQGSEATYESGFVIDKFPISRPNLTFSTLTVSNMSPEDSSIYLCSVEEPGGYGYTFGSGTRLTVV.

This clone was seen only once. The V call is TRBV28, the J call TRBJ2-7; D call uncertain. Germline loops: CDR1 MDHEN, CDR2 SYDVKM. The ends were cut back, 3 bases at V and 0 bases at J, with 12 bases in the middle. The CDR3 covers 15 residues. The CDR3 region has the DNA TGTGCCAGCAGTTTGGTTGGCGCAAACTCCTACGAGCAGTACTTC. This sequence encodes CASSLVGANSYEQYF. The whole variable domain, filled in from reference TRBV28 and TRBJ2-7, reads DVKVTQSSRYLVKRTGEKVFLECVQDMDHENMFWYRQDPGLGLRLIYFSYDVKMKEKGDIPEGYSVSREKKERFSLILESASTNQTSMYLCASSLVGANSYEQYFGPGTRLTVT.

The chain links TRBV10-3 to TRBJ2-3; D is unresolved. Trimming left V 11 bases short and J 1 base short, with 7 bases between. CDR3 length: 11 residues. Germline V gene lookup returns CDR1 ENHRY and CDR2 SYGVKD. The CDR3 is CAAGRTDTQYF. As DNA, the CDR3 is TGTGCCGCCGGACGCACAGATACGCAGTATTTT.

The chain couples TRBV19 to TRBJ1-1, with 9 bases that match TRBD1. Germline V CDR1 and CDR2: LNHDA, SQIVND (reference sequence). This CDR3 contains 15 residues. Trimming took 6 bases from V and 4 from J; bases not matched to a gene: 9. In DNA, the CDR3 is TGTGCCAGTAGATACGGACAGGGGCGGGCCACTGAAGCTTTCTTT. This translates into CASRYGQGRATEAFF.

In nucleotides, the CDR3 is TGTGCCAGCAGCTTAGTTGGGCGGGCATTTGAGCAGTTCTTC. It is translated as CASSLVGRAFEQFF. The rearrangement links TRBV7-9 to TRBJ2-1; TRBD2 might be the D (5 bases). V was shortened by 1 base and J by 9 bases, with 13 bases between the two germline ends. CDR1 and CDR2 (germline): SEHNR, FQNEAQ (reference sequence). The CDR3 length is 14 residues.

The chain employs TRBV19 and TRBJ1-4, with a tentative D call TRBD1 (6 bases). This CDR3 is built from 14 residues. Germline CDR1 LNHDA, CDR2 SQIVND (reference sequence). Trimming cost V 5 bases and J 6 bases, with 13 bases left between them. CDR3 coding DNA: TGTGCCAGTAGTTTCCGGACAGAGGATGAAAAACTGTTTTTT. Translation gives CASSFRTEDEKLFF.

The CDR3 loop is CASSLLYLVDEQYF. The CDR3 region has the DNA TGTGCCAGCAGTTTATTATATCTGGTGGACGAGCAGTACTTC. The chain links TRBV28 to TRBJ2-7; D is undetermined. Germline CDR1 is MDHEN and CDR2 is SYDVKM. V dropped 1 base and J dropped 5 bases, with 12 bases sitting between them. The CDR3 has 14 amino acids.

V and J are TRBV6-6 and TRBJ1-1; D might be TRBD1 (5 bases). Trimming removed 0 bases at V and 0 bases at J, with 11 bases between. Germline lookup yields CDR1 MNHNY and CDR2 SVGAGI (reference sequence). The CDR3 totals 16 residues. CDR3 in amino acids: CASSYSTGTMNTEAFF. The DNA for the CDR3 is TGTGCCAGCAGTTACTCCACCGGGACCATGAACACTGAAGCTTTCTTT.

This chain links TRBV6-1 with TRBJ2-3, with TRBD2 as a possible D gene (5 bases). Germline-derived CDR1 and CDR2 are MNHNS and SASEGT. This CDR3 has 13 residues. The V end was cut by 7 bases, the J end by 6 bases, with 14 bases between. The CDR3 DNA is TGTGCCAGCATTAGGACTCATTTTGATACGCAGTATTTT. Residues: CASIRTHFDTQYF.

The genes are TRBV9 and TRBJ2-2; possibly TRBD2 for D (6 bases). The CDR3 consists of 15 residues. Trimming removed 4 bases at V and 4 bases at J, with 14 bases between. The germline CDR1 and CDR2 sequences are SGDLS and YYNGEE. CDR3 nucleotides: TGTGCCAGCAGCCCGGGGGTGGGTTCCACCGGGGAGCTGTTTTTT. Amino acids: CASSPGVGSTGELFF.

The V and J genes are TRBV5-1 and TRBJ2-3; maybe TRBD2 (5 bases). The V gene's germline CDR1 is SGHRS and CDR2 YFSETQ. V was cut by 2 bases and J by 4 bases, with 14 bases left in between. The CDR3 has 15 amino acids. The CDR3 DNA sequence: TGCGCCAGCAGCTTCGACTCGAGGGCCCCAGATACGCAGTATTTT. It yields the protein CASSFDSRAPDTQYF.

The gene calls are TRBV5-6 and TRBJ1-1, with 7 bases fitting TRBD1. CDR1 and CDR2 (germline): SGHDT, YYEEEE. V trimming: 0 bases; J trimming: 5 bases; junction bases outside the gene matches: 7. This CDR3 has 15 amino acids. The chain's CDR3 is CASSLVGTVGTEAFF. In DNA, the CDR3 is TGTGCCAGCAGCTTGGTCGGGACAGTTGGGACTGAAGCTTTCTTT.